The 2 T cell receptor beta chains listed next were all sequenced from one sample in a study of vaccination effects on CD4 cells after COVID-19. It was after roughly ten days of culture that CD4+ T cells were isolated. Their antigens remain unidentified. Assay: immunoSEQ multiplex PCR; the TCRdb copy retains only in-frame clones and omits some. The sample records about 37,000 clones, around 79% being singletons. The sample consisted of CD4+ T cells from PBMCs cultured without peptide, taken before COVID-19 vaccination. These receptors were obtained from a human donor who received a COVID-19 vaccine.

This clone came up a few times. The chain is built from TRBV5-4 and TRBJ1-1, with D perhaps TRBD1 (5 bases). Trimming shortened V by 7 bases and J by 0 bases, and 16 bases separated the two germline ends. Germline-derived CDR1 and CDR2 are SGHNT and YYREEE (reference sequence). CDR3 size: 15 residues. Here the CDR3 reads CASSEGYPLNTEAFF. CDR3 DNA: TGTGCCAGCTCCGAGGGGTATCCCCTGAACACTGAAGCTTTCTTT.

CDR3 DNA sequence: TGTGCCAGTAGTAACATCGACTATGGCTACACCTTC. This gives the protein CASSNIDYGYTF. This chain uses TRBV19 with TRBJ1-2; the D is unclear. The CDR3 is 12 amino acids. The germline V gene encodes CDR1 LNHDA and CDR2 SQIVND (reference sequence). Trimming pared 4 bases from V and 3 bases from J, leaving 6 bases between.